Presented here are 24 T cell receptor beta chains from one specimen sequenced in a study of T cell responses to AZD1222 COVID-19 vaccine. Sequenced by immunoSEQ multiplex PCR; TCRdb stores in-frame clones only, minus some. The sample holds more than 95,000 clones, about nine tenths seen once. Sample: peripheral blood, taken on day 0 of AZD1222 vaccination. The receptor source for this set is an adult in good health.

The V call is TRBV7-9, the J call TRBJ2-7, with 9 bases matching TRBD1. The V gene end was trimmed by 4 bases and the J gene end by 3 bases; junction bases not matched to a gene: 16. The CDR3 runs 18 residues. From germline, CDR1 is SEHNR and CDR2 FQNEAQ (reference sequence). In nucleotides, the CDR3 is TGTGCCAGCAGCTCGAGCAACTACCGGGACAGGGCGATCTACGAGCAGTACTTC. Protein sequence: CASSSSNYRDRAIYEQYF.

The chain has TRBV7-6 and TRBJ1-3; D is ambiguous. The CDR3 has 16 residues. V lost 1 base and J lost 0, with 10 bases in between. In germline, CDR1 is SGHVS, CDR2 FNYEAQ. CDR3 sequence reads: CASSLVAASSGNTIYF. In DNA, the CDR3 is TGTGCCAGCAGCTTAGTTGCGGCAAGCTCTGGAAACACCATATATTTT.

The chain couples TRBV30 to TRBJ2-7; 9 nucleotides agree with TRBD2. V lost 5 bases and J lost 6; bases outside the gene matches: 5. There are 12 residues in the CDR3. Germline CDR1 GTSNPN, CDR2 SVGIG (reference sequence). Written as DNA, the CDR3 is TGTGCCTGGGGGACTAGCTGGAGCGAGCAGTACTTC. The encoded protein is CAWGTSWSEQYF.

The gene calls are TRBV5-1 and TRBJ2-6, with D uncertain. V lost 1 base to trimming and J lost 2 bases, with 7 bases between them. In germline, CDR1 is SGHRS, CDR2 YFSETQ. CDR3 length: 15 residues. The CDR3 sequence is CASSLKETGANVLTF. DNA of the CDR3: TGCGCCAGCAGCTTGAAGGAAACTGGGGCCAACGTCCTGACTTTC.

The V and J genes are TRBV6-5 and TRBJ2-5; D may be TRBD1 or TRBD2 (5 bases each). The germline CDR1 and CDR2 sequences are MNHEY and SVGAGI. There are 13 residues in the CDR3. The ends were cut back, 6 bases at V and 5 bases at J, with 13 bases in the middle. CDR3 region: CASRPEAGETQYF. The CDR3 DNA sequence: TGTGCCAGCAGACCGGAGGCAGGGGAGACCCAGTACTTC.

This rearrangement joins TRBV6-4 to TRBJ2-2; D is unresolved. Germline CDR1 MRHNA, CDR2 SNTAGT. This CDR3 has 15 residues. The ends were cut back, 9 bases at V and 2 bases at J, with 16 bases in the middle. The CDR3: CARGSESANTGELFF. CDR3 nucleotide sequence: TGTGCCAGGGGATCGGAATCGGCAAACACCGGGGAGCTGTTTTTT.

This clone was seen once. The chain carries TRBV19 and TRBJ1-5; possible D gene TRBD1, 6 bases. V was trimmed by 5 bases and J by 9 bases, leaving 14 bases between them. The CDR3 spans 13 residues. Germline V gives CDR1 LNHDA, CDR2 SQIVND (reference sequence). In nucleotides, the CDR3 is TGTGCCAGTAGTGGGGGGGCCGACGTGCCCCAGCATTTT. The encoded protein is CASSGGADVPQHF.

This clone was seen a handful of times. The CDR3 protein is CASSVGGAITSPLHF. In nucleotides, the CDR3 is TGTGCCAGCAGCGTGGGGGGCGCGATCACCTCACCCCTCCACTTT. The chain recombines TRBV5-4 with TRBJ1-6; D possibly corresponds to TRBD1 (6 bases). CDR1 and CDR2 (germline): SGHNT, YYREEE (reference sequence). The CDR3 extends over 15 amino acids. V shed 4 bases and J shed 10 bases, with 18 bases lying between them.

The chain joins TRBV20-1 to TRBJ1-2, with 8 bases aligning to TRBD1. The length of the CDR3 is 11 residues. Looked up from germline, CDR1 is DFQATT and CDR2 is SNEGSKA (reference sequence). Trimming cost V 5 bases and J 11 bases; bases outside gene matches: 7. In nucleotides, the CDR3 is TGCAGTGCTGAGAGGACAGGGAGGTACACCTTC. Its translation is CSAERTGRYTF.

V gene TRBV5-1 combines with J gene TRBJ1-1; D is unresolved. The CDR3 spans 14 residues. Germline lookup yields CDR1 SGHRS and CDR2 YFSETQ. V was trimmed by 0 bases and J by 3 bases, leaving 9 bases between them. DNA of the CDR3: TGCGCCAGCAGCTTGGGTCCGAGGGACACTGAAGCTTTCTTT. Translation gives CASSLGPRDTEAFF. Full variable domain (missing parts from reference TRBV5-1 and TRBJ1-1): KAGVTQTPRYLIKTRGQQVTLSCSPISGHRSVSWYQQTPGQGLQFLFEYFSETQRNKGNFPGRFSGRQFSNSRSEMNVSTLELGDSALYLCASSLGPRDTEAFFGQGTRLTVV.

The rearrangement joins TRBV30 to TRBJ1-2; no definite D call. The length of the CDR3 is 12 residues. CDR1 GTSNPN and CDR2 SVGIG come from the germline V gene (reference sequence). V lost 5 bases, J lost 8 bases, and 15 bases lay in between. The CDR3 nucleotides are TGTGCCTGGGACATCGGATCGGGAGGCTACACCTTC. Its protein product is CAWDIGSGGYTF.

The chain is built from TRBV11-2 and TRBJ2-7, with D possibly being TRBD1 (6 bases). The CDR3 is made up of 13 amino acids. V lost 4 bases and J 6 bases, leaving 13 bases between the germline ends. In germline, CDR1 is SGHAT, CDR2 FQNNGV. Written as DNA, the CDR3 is TGTGCCAGCAGCTCCGACAGGTACCCCGAGCAGTACTTC. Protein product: CASSSDRYPEQYF.

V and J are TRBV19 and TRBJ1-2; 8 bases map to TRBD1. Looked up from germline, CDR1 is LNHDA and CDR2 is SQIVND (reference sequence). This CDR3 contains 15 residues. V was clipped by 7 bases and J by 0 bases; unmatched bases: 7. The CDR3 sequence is CASIPTGVANYGYTF. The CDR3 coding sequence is TGTGCCAGTATTCCGACAGGGGTGGCTAACTATGGCTACACCTTC. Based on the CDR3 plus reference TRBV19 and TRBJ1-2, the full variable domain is DGGITQSPKYLFRKEGQNVTLSCEQNLNHDAMYWYRQDPGQGLRLIYYSQIVNDFQKGDIAEGYSVSREKKESFPLTVTSAQKNPTAFYLCASIPTGVANYGYTFGSGTRLTVV.

The CDR3 DNA reads TGTGCCAGCAGTGCCCAAGGGGACAGGGGGCTAAATGAGCAGTTCTTC. This translates into CASSAQGDRGLNEQFF. The chain couples TRBV6-4 to TRBJ2-1, with 12 bases fitting TRBD1. Germline CDR1 and CDR2: MRHNA and SNTAGT. This CDR3 is 16 amino acids long. J was trimmed by 7 bases and V by 4 bases; bases with no gene match: 8.

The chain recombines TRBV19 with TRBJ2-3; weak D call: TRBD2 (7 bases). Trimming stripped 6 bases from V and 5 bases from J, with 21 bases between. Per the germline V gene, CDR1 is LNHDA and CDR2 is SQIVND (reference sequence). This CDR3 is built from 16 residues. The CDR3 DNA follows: TGTGCCAGTAGCACAACCCTAGTGGGGGGGCAAGATACGCAGTATTTT. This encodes CASSTTLVGGQDTQYF.

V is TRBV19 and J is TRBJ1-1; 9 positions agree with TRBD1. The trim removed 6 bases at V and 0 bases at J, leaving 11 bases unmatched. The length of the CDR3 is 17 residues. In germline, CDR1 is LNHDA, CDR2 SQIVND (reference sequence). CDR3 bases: TGTGCCAGTAGGGTTAGGGGACAGGGAACACTGAACACTGAAGCTTTCTTT. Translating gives CASRVRGQGTLNTEAFF.

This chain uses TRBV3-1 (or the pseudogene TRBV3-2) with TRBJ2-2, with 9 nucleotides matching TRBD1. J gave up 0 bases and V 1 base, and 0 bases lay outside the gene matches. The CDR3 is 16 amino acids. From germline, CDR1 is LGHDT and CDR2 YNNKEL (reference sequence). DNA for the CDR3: TGTGCCAGCAGCCAAGGGACAGGGGCGAACACCGGGGAGCTGTTTTTT. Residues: CASSQGTGANTGELFF.

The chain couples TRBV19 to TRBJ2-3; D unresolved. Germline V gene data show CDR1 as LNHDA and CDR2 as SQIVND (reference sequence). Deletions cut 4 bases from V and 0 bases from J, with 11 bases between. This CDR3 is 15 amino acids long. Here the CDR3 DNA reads TGTGCCAGTAGTACGACATTTACTAGCACAGATACGCAGTATTTT. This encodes CASSTTFTSTDTQYF.

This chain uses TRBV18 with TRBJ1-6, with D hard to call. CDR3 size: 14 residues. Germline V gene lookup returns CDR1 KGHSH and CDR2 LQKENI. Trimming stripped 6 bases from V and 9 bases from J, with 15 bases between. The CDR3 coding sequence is TGTGCCAGCTCGCAGACGGTGGGCCTTTCACCCCTCCACTTT. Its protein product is CASSQTVGLSPLHF.

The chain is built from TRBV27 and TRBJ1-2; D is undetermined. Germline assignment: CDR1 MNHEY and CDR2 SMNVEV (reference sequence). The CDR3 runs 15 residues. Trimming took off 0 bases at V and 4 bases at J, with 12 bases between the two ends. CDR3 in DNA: TGTGCCAGCAGTTTATCGGCTCCGACTGGCTATGGCTACACCTTC. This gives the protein CASSLSAPTGYGYTF.

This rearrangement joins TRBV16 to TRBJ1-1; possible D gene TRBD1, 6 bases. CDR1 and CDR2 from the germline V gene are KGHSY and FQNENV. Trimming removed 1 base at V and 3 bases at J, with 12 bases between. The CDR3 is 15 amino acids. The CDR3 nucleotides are TGTGCCAGCAGCCAATTCAGGGGCTACGACACTGAAGCTTTCTTT. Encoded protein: CASSQFRGYDTEAFF. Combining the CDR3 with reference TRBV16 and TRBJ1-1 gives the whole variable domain GEEVAQTPKHLVRGEGQKAKLYCAPIKGHSYVFWYQQVLKNEFKFLISFQNENVFDETGMPKERFSAKCLPNSPCSLEIQATKLEDSAVYFCASSQFRGYDTEAFFGQGTRLTVV.

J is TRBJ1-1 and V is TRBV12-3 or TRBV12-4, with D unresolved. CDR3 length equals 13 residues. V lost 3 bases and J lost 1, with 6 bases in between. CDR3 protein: CASSFHANTEAFF. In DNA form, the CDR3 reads TGTGCCAGCAGTTTTCATGCGAACACTGAAGCTTTCTTT.

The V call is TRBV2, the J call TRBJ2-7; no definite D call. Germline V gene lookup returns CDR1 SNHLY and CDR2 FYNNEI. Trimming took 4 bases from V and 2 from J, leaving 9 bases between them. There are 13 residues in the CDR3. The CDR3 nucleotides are TGTGCCAGCAGTGCTCAGGCCCCCTACGAGCAGTACTTC. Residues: CASSAQAPYEQYF.

The DNA for the CDR3 is TGTGCCAGCAGCTTTGAGACCCAGTACTTC. This translates into CASSFETQYF. The V call is TRBV7-9, the J call TRBJ2-5, with D unresolved. V lost 3 bases and J lost 5, with 1 base in between. The length of the CDR3 is 10 residues. Germline assignment: CDR1 SEHNR and CDR2 FQNEAQ (reference sequence).